This T cell receptor beta chain was retrieved from a study of blood T cell repertoires in COVID-19. Overall study: Specimens from acute and convalescent COVID-19 originated in the United States, Italy and Spain. PBMCs, B-cell-depleted T cells, or T cells were the source of the cDNA or gDNA that made up the material.

In the original analysis: Reference gene primer amplification in the assay estimated nucleated cell counts. Sequencing was performed with immunoSEQ multiplex PCR; in TCRdb, only in-frame clones are kept and a portion is missing. V and J calls and clone size are as listed in that table; D and trimming were resolved from the DNA. Found here are around 250,000 clones, nearly 85% of them singletons; the top ten hold 8.6%. This CDR3 spans 16 amino acids. Trimming cost V 1 base and J 4 bases, with 14 bases left between them. Germline V CDR1 and CDR2: SGHTA, FQGNSA. Material: peripheral blood. The gene calls are TRBV7-2 and TRBJ1-5, with D unclear. The sequence was collected from a human donor in a cohort sampled during active COVID-19. CDR3 coding DNA: TGTGCCAGCAGCTTAGGACCGGGAGCCCGTAATCAGCCCCAGCATTTT. It codes for CASSLGPGARNQPQHF.